This T cell receptor beta chain comes out of a study of T cell repertoires in cytomegalovirus infection. Across the study: Signatures in public TCR beta sequences pointed to both CMV infection and matching HLA type. Study-wide points: CMV-specific TCR beta clonotypes restricted by HLA-C dominated the ex vivo response.

One entry per CDR3 protein results from TCRdb running MiXCR on the reads. The table lists 75,000 to 100,000 distinct CDR3 sequences, approximately 45% of them singletons. A word on this clonotype: Its antigen is currently unknown.

This CDR3 is built from 14 residues. In germline, CDR1 is MDHEN, CDR2 SYDVKM. V lost 7 bases, J lost 5 bases, and 18 bases lay in between. This chain joins TRBV28 and TRBJ2-7; the D call may be TRBD1 or TRBD2 (5 bases each). The specimen comprised CD8+ T cells from cultured PBMCs, sampled from culture after CMV antigen stimulation. This TCR came from a human donor in good health (CMV status not recorded). Some clones in this sample may be carry-over from other donors' samples. The CDR3: CASTTSQGDDEQYF. CDR3 nucleotides: TGTGCCAGCACTACCAGCCAAGGGGACGACGAGCAGTACTTC.